This entry lists 24 T cell receptor beta chains sequenced from one sample in a study of control samples from healthy donors and cancer patients. The assay was immunoSEQ multiplex PCR, and TCRdb's table has in-frame clones only and misses some. This repertoire shows 150,000 to 200,000 clones, 91% found once; its top ten account for 1.5%. Sequencing was done on a sample of blood. The receptors stem from a woman younger than 45 in good health.

The chain employs TRBV5-1 and TRBJ1-4, with D unclear. This CDR3 has 15 amino acids. Germline V gene lookup returns CDR1 SGHRS and CDR2 YFSETQ. V gave up 0 bases and J gave up 2 bases, with 8 bases separating them. The DNA of the CDR3 is TGCGCCAGCAGCTTGGGAGGGCGCACTAATGAAAAACTGTTTTTT. Protein: CASSLGGRTNEKLFF.

This clone has only one observation. V gene TRBV7-6 combines with J gene TRBJ2-7; TRBD2 matches 12 bases. With 1 base clipped from V and 4 bases from J, the junction kept 5 bases outside the gene matches. CDR3 length: 16 residues. CDR1 is SGHVS and CDR2 is FNYEAQ in the germline V gene. The CDR3 region has the DNA TGTGCCAGCAGCTTAGGGACTAGCGGGACCATTTACGAGCAGTACTTC. Residues: CASSLGTSGTIYEQYF.

CDR3 residues: CASSYGLAGESSYEQYF. CDR3 coding DNA: TGTGCCAGCAGTTACGGACTAGCGGGAGAGAGCTCCTACGAGCAGTACTTC. V and J are TRBV7-2 and TRBJ2-7; 13 positions agree with TRBD2. The V segment lost 6 bases and the J segment 0 bases; nucleotides outside the gene matches: 8. In germline, CDR1 is SGHTA, CDR2 FQGNSA. The CDR3 runs to 17 residues.

The rearrangement links TRBV6-6 to TRBJ2-7; D remains ambiguous. Per germline, CDR1 MNHNY and CDR2 SVGAGI (reference sequence). Trimming removed 0 bases at V and 0 bases at J, with 12 bases between. CDR3 length: 16 amino acids. CDR3 residues: CASSYSYVTSSYEQYF. In DNA form, the CDR3 reads TGTGCCAGCAGTTACTCTTACGTGACAAGCTCCTACGAGCAGTACTTC.

This chain uses TRBV6-5 with TRBJ1-3; unclear D gene. Germline V gene lookup returns CDR1 MNHEY and CDR2 SVGAGI. The V end was cut by 2 bases, the J end by 1 base, with 12 bases between. CDR3 length: 16 residues. The CDR3 DNA sequence: TGTGCCAGCAGTTACCGGGTAGAGACGTCTGGAAACACCATATATTTT. This encodes CASSYRVETSGNTIYF.

The J gene is TRBJ1-2, the V gene TRBV6-6, with D hard to call. This CDR3 spans 13 amino acids. V shed 4 bases and J shed 3 bases, with 9 bases lying between them. The germline V gene encodes CDR1 MNHNY and CDR2 SVGAGI (reference sequence). CDR3 sequence (DNA): TGTGCCAGCAGTTCAGACTTCTACTATGGCTACACCTTC. This gives the protein CASSSDFYYGYTF.

The J gene is TRBJ2-5, the V gene TRBV27; 9 nucleotides align to TRBD2. Unmatched junction bases numbered 10, after V lost 6 bases and J lost 5 bases. Germline assignment: CDR1 MNHEY and CDR2 SMNVEV (reference sequence). The length of the CDR3 is 15 residues. The CDR3, as DNA: TGTGCCAGCAGGTTTCTAGCGGGGATGGGGGAGACCCAGTACTTC. It specifies CASRFLAGMGETQYF.

The chain joins TRBV9 to TRBJ2-1; TRBD1 is a possible D gene (6 bases). Trimming removed 2 bases from V and 3 bases from J, with 9 bases in between. CDR3 length: 14 residues. Germline-derived CDR1 and CDR2 are SGDLS and YYNGEE. CDR3 nucleotides: TGTGCCAGCAGCGTCTCAGGGGTCTACAATGAGCAGTTCTTC. Protein: CASSVSGVYNEQFF.

The V call is TRBV12-3 or TRBV12-4, the J call TRBJ1-2; D not certain. Trimming left V 3 bases short and J 1 base short, with 3 bases between. The CDR3 sequence is 12 residues long. The CDR3 DNA reads as TGTGCCAGCAGTTTGGTTAACTATGGCTACACCTTC. Translating gives CASSLVNYGYTF.

The CDR3 coding sequence is TGTGCCAGCAGCTTAGCGGGGGGCACAGATACGCAGTATTTT. This sequence encodes CASSLAGGTDTQYF. The chain recombines TRBV7-9 with TRBJ2-3, with D possibly being TRBD1 or TRBD2 (5 bases each). This CDR3 is 14 amino acids long. Per germline, CDR1 SEHNR and CDR2 FQNEAQ (reference sequence). Trimming took 0 bases from V and 1 from J, leaving 5 bases between them.

V usage is TRBV7-3 and J usage is TRBJ2-7; D gene unclear. Germline CDR1 SGHTA, CDR2 FQGTGA. With 2 bases removed from V and 0 bases from J, the gap between germline ends came to 5 bases. The CDR3 extends over 13 amino acids. The CDR3 is CASSLGNSYEQYF. In DNA form, the CDR3 reads TGTGCCAGCAGCTTAGGCAACTCCTACGAGCAGTACTTC.

The CDR3 DNA reads as TGTGCCAGTAGCTTCCGGGACAGGAGCAATCAGCCCCAGCATTTT. As protein: CASSFRDRSNQPQHF. V and J are TRBV19 and TRBJ1-5, with TRBD1 identical over 8 bases. This CDR3 has 15 residues. Losses at the gene ends were 6 bases for V and 1 base for J; bases not matched to a gene: 5. Germline assignment: CDR1 LNHDA and CDR2 SQIVND (reference sequence).

This chain joins TRBV7-6 and TRBJ2-2; 8 bases line up with TRBD2. Trimming at V came to 5 bases and at J to 0 bases, leaving 2 bases not matched to a gene. This CDR3 comprises 15 residues. The germline V gene encodes CDR1 SGHVS and CDR2 FNYEAQ. The CDR3 region is CASSTGLANTGELFF. The CDR3 nucleotides are TGTGCCAGCAGCACGGGACTAGCGAACACCGGGGAGCTGTTTTTT. Full variable domain (missing parts from reference TRBV7-6 and TRBJ2-2): GAGVSQSPRYKVTKRGQDVALRCDPISGHVSLYWYRQALGQGPEFLTYFNYEAQQDKSGLPNDRFSAERPEGSISTLTIQRTEQRDSAMYRCASSTGLANTGELFFGEGSRLTVL.

V and J are TRBV25-1 and TRBJ2-3, with 12 positions matching TRBD2. The CDR3 has 14 amino acids. J was trimmed by 4 bases and V by 4 bases; bases with no gene match: 0. Germline-derived CDR1 and CDR2 are MGHDK and SYGVNS. The CDR3 sequence: CASSGLAGADTQYF. The CDR3 DNA reads as TGTGCCAGCAGTGGACTAGCGGGAGCAGATACGCAGTATTTT.

The rearrangement links TRBV19 to TRBJ1-2; 7 bases map to TRBD1. The CDR3 consists of 15 residues. V trimming: 6 bases; J trimming: 3 bases; junction bases outside the gene matches: 10. Germline V CDR1 and CDR2: LNHDA, SQIVND (reference sequence). The CDR3 loop reads CASRLRDRPDYGYTF. CDR3 coding DNA: TGTGCCAGTAGACTTCGGGACAGACCGGACTATGGCTACACCTTC.

The V and J genes are TRBV5-1 and TRBJ1-2; D is possibly TRBD1 (6 bases). V gave up 4 bases and J gave up 1 base, with 14 bases separating them. In germline, CDR1 is SGHRS, CDR2 YFSETQ. This CDR3 has 15 residues. The CDR3 nucleotides are TGCGCCAGCAGCCCCTATGGACAGAATAACTATGGCTACACCTTC. It codes for CASSPYGQNNYGYTF.

The chain links TRBV3-1 (or the pseudogene TRBV3-2) to TRBJ2-7; D may be TRBD2 (6 bases). Trimming pared 1 base from V and 3 bases from J, leaving 7 bases between. The CDR3 spans 13 residues. Germline V gene sequence: CDR1 LGHDT, CDR2 YNNKEL (reference sequence). CDR3: CASSQGLDYEQYF. In DNA form, the CDR3 reads TGTGCCAGCAGCCAAGGACTAGACTACGAGCAGTACTTC.

The V call is TRBV27, the J call TRBJ1-1, with no clear D. CDR3 length: 15 residues. The V and J ends lost 8 bases and 1 base respectively, with 17 bases between them. Germline V lookup: CDR1 MNHEY, CDR2 SMNVEV (reference sequence). In nucleotides, the CDR3 is TGTGCCAGCGAACCAGATAGGGAGGAGAACACTGAAGCTTTCTTT. Its translation is CASEPDREENTEAFF.

This clone was counted once. Sequence at one end of the junction differs from germline and may be a read error. V usage is TRBV25-1 and J usage is TRBJ1-2; D ambiguous. CDR1 is MGHDK, CDR2 SYGVNS, per germline. The CDR3 extends over 14 amino acids. As DNA, the CDR3 is TGTGCCAGCAGTGAATTGGTCGGGTCCTATGGCTACATCTTC. This encodes CASSELVGSYGYIF.

This chain links TRBV5-4 with TRBJ2-3; 9 bases line up with TRBD1. The ends lost 0 bases at V and 4 bases at J; junction bases unmatched: 6. Germline values: CDR1 SGHNT, CDR2 YYREEE (reference sequence). CDR3 length: 16 residues. The CDR3 bases are TGTGCCAGCAGCTTGGCCCGGGACAGGGTGGCAGATACGCAGTATTTT. It translates to CASSLARDRVADTQYF.

The J gene is TRBJ2-3, the V gene TRBV9; D may correspond to TRBD1 or TRBD2 (6 bases each). Germline lookup yields CDR1 SGDLS and CDR2 YYNGEE. V lost 0 bases and J 5 bases, leaving 13 bases between the germline ends. The CDR3 is made up of 15 amino acids. The CDR3 loop reads CASSVVGGRGDTQYF. The DNA for the CDR3 is TGTGCCAGCAGCGTAGTGGGGGGCCGTGGAGATACGCAGTATTTT.

The J gene is TRBJ2-7, the V gene TRBV20-1; 10 bases agree with TRBD1. CDR1 DFQATT and CDR2 SNEGSKA come from the germline V gene (reference sequence). Germline trimming cut 3 bases from V and 3 bases from J; bases unmatched to any gene: 5. The CDR3 length is 14 residues. DNA of the CDR3: TGCAGTGCTAGTGGGGACAGGGGCTACTACGAGCAGTACTTC. The encoded protein is CSASGDRGYYEQYF.

The chain joins TRBV28 to TRBJ2-4; 8 bases fit TRBD1. V dropped 3 bases and J dropped 1; count of bases not matched to a gene: 2. The CDR3 length is 15 residues. The V gene's germline CDR1 is MDHEN and CDR2 SYDVKM. In DNA, the CDR3 is TGTGCCAGCAGTTTGACAGGGGCTGCCAAAAACATTCAGTACTTC. Protein product: CASSLTGAAKNIQYF.

The count of this clone is one. The chain couples TRBV6-2 or TRBV6-3 to TRBJ1-6; D is uncertain. This CDR3 is 12 amino acids long. The V end lost 1 base, the J end lost 9 bases, and 4 bases lay between the germline ends. From germline, CDR1 is MNHEY and CDR2 SVGEGT. The CDR3 reads CASSYFVSPLHF. The CDR3 nucleotides are TGTGCCAGCAGTTACTTCGTTTCACCCCTCCACTTT.